What follows is one T cell receptor beta chain and its context. Its antigen remains unidentified. Healthy Caucasian donors formed the entire cohort. This entry belongs to a study of identical twins. General study points: Insertion counts were lower in abundant cord blood beta clonotypes, a trend that memory repertoires did not show. There was an excess of low generation probability in the out-of-frame alpha sequences that twins shared.

Template switching introduced a universal primer site, and the cDNA bore unique molecular identifiers. Via MiXCR, TCRdb re-called the 5' RACE reads, giving one row per CDR3 protein. The table lists roughly 1,500,000 distinct CDR3 sequences, about 30% of them singletons. Deletions cut 4 bases from V and 2 bases from J, with 11 bases between. The germline V gene encodes CDR1 SEHNR and CDR2 FQNEAQ (reference sequence). There are 14 residues in the CDR3. Sequences were obtained from cord blood. The chain carries TRBV7-9 and TRBJ2-5, with D hard to call. The receptor was isolated from a newborn girl in good health. The CDR3 sequence is CASSSRSGQETQYF. CDR3 bases: TGTGCCAGCAGCTCCCGCTCCGGTCAAGAGACCCAGTACTTC.